Each of the 13 T cell receptor beta chains below was sequenced from the same sample in a study of control samples from healthy donors and cancer patients. Produced via immunoSEQ multiplex PCR; TCRdb's table is partial and in-frame only. The sample contains 180,000 or so clones, around 91% of which appear only once. Specimen: blood. Every receptor here comes from a woman in her twenties or thirties in good health.

V is TRBV19 and J is TRBJ1-5; D is unclear. With 3 bases removed from V and 7 bases from J, the gap between germline ends came to 10 bases. Germline V CDR1 and CDR2: LNHDA, SQIVND (reference sequence). The CDR3 contains 13 residues. The CDR3 DNA reads as TGTGCCAGTAGTATTCAGTTGGGGCAGCCCCAGCATTTT. This gives the protein CASSIQLGQPQHF.

The V and J genes are TRBV28 and TRBJ1-4; D perhaps matches TRBD1 (5 bases). In germline, CDR1 is MDHEN, CDR2 SYDVKM. Trimming cost V 0 bases and J 2 bases, with 7 bases left between them. The CDR3 is made up of 15 amino acids. CDR3: CASSLWGGTNEKLFF. The DNA for the CDR3 is TGTGCCAGCAGTTTATGGGGGGGGACTAATGAAAAACTGTTTTTT.

This chain links TRBV7-9 with TRBJ2-3; 8 nucleotides match TRBD2. This CDR3 is 16 amino acids long. The ends lost 0 bases at V and 2 bases at J; junction bases unmatched: 4. In germline, CDR1 is SEHNR, CDR2 FQNEAQ (reference sequence). The chain's CDR3 is CASSLAAGGFTDTQYF. The CDR3 bases are TGTGCCAGCAGCTTAGCGGCGGGGGGCTTCACAGATACGCAGTATTTT.

This chain connects TRBV28 to TRBJ1-6; D call uncertain. The CDR3 totals 13 residues. Germline loops: CDR1 MDHEN, CDR2 SYDVKM. V was clipped by 11 bases and J by 0 bases, with 8 bases between them. The CDR3 loop is CAGQSSYNSPLHF. The CDR3, as DNA: TGTGCCGGCCAGAGCTCCTATAATTCACCCCTCCACTTT.

About this clone: Other nucleotide sequences from this sample produce the same CDR3. V usage is TRBV7-9 and J usage is TRBJ2-7; 7 bases map to TRBD1. This CDR3 has 13 amino acids. Germline CDR1 reads SEHNR; CDR2 reads FQNEAQ (reference sequence). After removal of 5 bases from V and 2 bases from J, the junction contained 3 bases not matched to a gene. CDR3 nucleotide sequence: TGTGCCAGCAGCCGTCAGGGGGCCTACGAGCAGTACTTC. This translates into CASSRQGAYEQYF.

The chain uses TRBV11-2 and TRBJ2-2; tentatively, D is TRBD1 or TRBD2 (5 bases each). The germline gives CDR1 SGHAT, CDR2 FQNNGV. The CDR3 runs 14 residues. Trimming left V 1 base short and J 3 bases short, with 6 bases between. The CDR3 is CASSLGGYTGELFF. In DNA, the CDR3 is TGTGCCAGCAGCTTAGGGGGGTACACCGGGGAGCTGTTTTTT.

The gene calls are TRBV7-3 and TRBJ1-2; no firm D call. The germline V gene has CDR1 SGHTA and CDR2 FQGTGA. The CDR3 spans 13 residues. Between the trimmed V and J ends, which lost 0 bases and 4 bases, there was a span of 6 bases. Here the CDR3 DNA reads TGTGCCAGCAGCTTAACAGCGGGCTATGGCTACACCTTC. It yields the protein CASSLTAGYGYTF.

The rearrangement uses TRBV7-2 and TRBJ1-2; 7 bases are a match to TRBD1. Germline trimming cut 7 bases from V and 3 bases from J; bases unmatched to any gene: 5. Germline lookup yields CDR1 SGHTA and CDR2 FQGNSA. This CDR3 spans 13 amino acids. The DNA for the CDR3 is TGTGCCAGCACGCCCGACAGGGACTATGGCTACACCTTC. It is translated as CASTPDRDYGYTF.

This chain joins TRBV18 and TRBJ1-2; 12 bases line up with TRBD1. The CDR3 is 18 residues long. Looked up from germline, CDR1 is KGHSH and CDR2 is LQKENI. Trimming at V came to 3 bases and at J to 0 bases, leaving 8 bases not matched to a gene. CDR3 sequence (DNA): TGTGCCAGCTCACCCCAGGGACAGGGGGCGCGGGCTAACTATGGCTACACCTTC. The encoded protein is CASSPQGQGARANYGYTF.

The rearrangement links TRBV30 to TRBJ1-2; 12 nucleotides agree with TRBD1. The junction had 2 bases not matched to a gene; V was cut back by 5 bases and J by 4 bases. The CDR3 is 13 amino acids. Germline V lookup: CDR1 GTSNPN, CDR2 SVGIG (reference sequence). The CDR3 sequence is CAWGTGGPYGYTF. In DNA form, the CDR3 reads TGTGCCTGGGGGACAGGGGGCCCCTATGGCTACACCTTC.

Notes on this clone: The sample contains more than one DNA sequence encoding this CDR3. The chain links TRBV6-4 to TRBJ2-3; the D gene could be TRBD1 or TRBD2 (5 bases each). The CDR3 contains 13 residues. CDR1 and CDR2 from the germline V gene are MRHNA and SNTAGT. Trimming shortened V by 3 bases and J by 1 base, and 5 bases separated the two germline ends. The CDR3 DNA reads TGTGCCAGCAGTGAGGGGGGCACAGATACGCAGTATTTT. This gives the protein CASSEGGTDTQYF.

This clone occurred a few times. The J gene is TRBJ1-1, the V gene TRBV3-1 (or the pseudogene TRBV3-2), with D perhaps TRBD1 (5 bases). V was trimmed by 5 bases and J by 6 bases, leaving 13 bases between them. The CDR3 loop spans 13 amino acids. The germline gives CDR1 LGHDT, CDR2 YNNKEL (reference sequence). The chain's CDR3 is CASSRGGRAEAFF. As DNA, the CDR3 is TGTGCCAGCAGCAGGGGTGGCAGGGCTGAAGCTTTCTTT.

The chain uses TRBV25-1 and TRBJ1-4, with 7 bases identical to TRBD1. Germline CDR1 is MGHDK and CDR2 is SYGVNS. Trimming took 3 bases from V and 3 from J; bases not matched to a gene: 1. The CDR3 runs 14 residues. The CDR3: CASSDRGANEKLFF. In nucleotides, the CDR3 is TGTGCCAGCAGTGACAGGGGGGCTAATGAAAAACTGTTTTTT.